The 13 T cell receptor beta chains listed next were all sequenced from one sample in a study of blood T cell repertoires in COVID-19. The assay was immunoSEQ multiplex PCR, and TCRdb's table has in-frame clones only and misses some. The sample lists about 160,000 clones, approximately 90% occurring once. The sequencing input was PBMCs or T cells enriched from blood (not recorded which). Receptors originate from a woman aged 40 to 50 who had been exposed to COVID-19.

The rearrangement joins TRBV7-7 to TRBJ2-5, with 9 bases that match TRBD2. Germline V lookup: CDR1 SSHAT, CDR2 FNYEAQ (reference sequence). After removal of 1 base from V and 5 bases from J, the junction contained 8 bases not matched to a gene. The CDR3 runs to 16 residues. The CDR3 is CASSLVGGGAGETQYF. The CDR3 nucleotides are TGTGCCAGCAGCTTAGTTGGCGGGGGGGCCGGTGAGACCCAGTACTTC.

The genes are TRBV20-1 and TRBJ2-5; no clear D. Trimming removed 3 bases from V and 0 bases from J, with 8 bases in between. This CDR3 contains 13 residues. The germline V gene encodes CDR1 DFQATT and CDR2 SNEGSKA (reference sequence). The CDR3 spells CSASAAYQETQYF. The CDR3 DNA reads TGCAGTGCTAGTGCCGCGTACCAAGAGACCCAGTACTTC.

The chain links TRBV6-5 to TRBJ2-7; 7 nucleotides line up with TRBD1. This CDR3 is 15 amino acids long. The germline V gene has CDR1 MNHEY and CDR2 SVGAGI. J lost 2 bases, V lost 0 bases, and 4 bases had no gene match. CDR3 region: CASSYSKGQTYEQYF. In nucleotides, the CDR3 is TGTGCCAGCAGTTACTCGAAGGGACAGACCTACGAGCAGTACTTC.

The rearrangement links TRBV5-6 to TRBJ1-5; 9 positions match TRBD1. CDR1 is SGHDT, CDR2 YYEEEE, per germline. The CDR3 spans 16 residues. V shed 5 bases, J shed 5 bases, and the junction held 11 bases outside the gene matches. In nucleotides, the CDR3 is TGTGCCAGCAGTTTCTCCGGGACAGGGAGCGATCAGCCCCAGCATTTT. This codes for CASSFSGTGSDQPQHF.

This chain connects TRBV7-2 to TRBJ2-5, with 11 nucleotides matching TRBD2. This CDR3 has 15 amino acids. Germline CDR1 SGHTA, CDR2 FQGNSA. Losses at the gene ends were 8 bases for V and 0 bases for J; bases not matched to a gene: 5. In DNA form, the CDR3 reads TGTGCCAGCTTAGCGGGGGGGATGTACCAAGAGACCCAGTACTTC. Amino acid sequence: CASLAGGMYQETQYF.

V is TRBV27 and J is TRBJ1-1, with D maybe TRBD1 (5 bases). V was clipped by 0 bases and J by 4 bases, with 12 bases between them. The CDR3 covers 15 residues. The germline V gene encodes CDR1 MNHEY and CDR2 SMNVEV (reference sequence). CDR3 sequence reads: CASSLSWAGRTEAFF. The CDR3 coding sequence is TGTGCCAGCAGTTTATCGTGGGCAGGGCGCACTGAAGCTTTCTTT.

CDR3 sequence reads: CAWSGGIYGYTF. The CDR3 DNA reads as TGTGCCTGGAGCGGGGGAATCTATGGCTACACCTTC. The chain uses TRBV30 and TRBJ1-2; possibly TRBD1 for D (5 bases). The CDR3 contains 12 residues. Germline V gives CDR1 GTSNPN, CDR2 SVGIG (reference sequence). V was pared by 3 bases and J by 4 bases, with 9 bases between.

The chain is built from TRBV5-1 and TRBJ2-1; no firm D call. There are 14 residues in the CDR3. Germline V CDR1 and CDR2: SGHRS, YFSETQ. V lost 0 bases and J lost 5, with 9 bases in between. The CDR3 sequence: CASSLEPYNNEQFF. The CDR3, as DNA: TGCGCCAGCAGCTTGGAACCATACAACAATGAGCAGTTCTTC.

The chain links TRBV5-1 to TRBJ1-6; TRBD1 might be the D (5 bases). Germline V gene data show CDR1 as SGHRS and CDR2 as YFSETQ. Trimming took off 2 bases at V and 7 bases at J, with 10 bases between the two ends. The CDR3 has 14 amino acids. CDR3 nucleotide sequence: TGCGCCAGCAGCTTCGCCACAGGAAATTCACCCCTCCACTTT. Protein product: CASSFATGNSPLHF.

The V and J genes are TRBV12-3 or TRBV12-4 and TRBJ2-7; no clear D gene. V was clipped by 6 bases and J by 0 bases, with 6 bases between them. This CDR3 region has 12 residues. DNA for the CDR3: TGTGCCAGCAGCCCTAGCTCCTACGAGCAGTACTTC. Translation: CASSPSSYEQYF.

The CDR3 loop reads CASSITEWTEAFF. DNA for the CDR3: TGTGCCAGTAGTATCACCGAGTGGACTGAAGCTTTCTTT. The V gene is TRBV19, the J gene TRBJ1-1; D ambiguous. V lost 3 bases, J lost 5 bases, and 10 bases lay in between. The germline V gene encodes CDR1 LNHDA and CDR2 SQIVND (reference sequence). This CDR3 contains 13 residues.

The chain joins TRBV9 to TRBJ1-2, with D perhaps TRBD1 (6 bases). The V gene lost 4 bases and the J gene lost 4 bases, with 11 bases spanning the gap. Germline V gives CDR1 SGDLS, CDR2 YYNGEE. The CDR3 spans 13 residues. CDR3 coding DNA: TGTGCCAGCAGCATTACAGGGAGCTATGGCTACACCTTC. Its protein is CASSITGSYGYTF.

The chain uses TRBV28 and TRBJ1-5; possible D gene TRBD1, 5 bases. In germline, CDR1 is MDHEN, CDR2 SYDVKM. The CDR3 is 16 amino acids. Deletions cut 7 bases from V and 3 bases from J, with 19 bases between. CDR3 DNA: TGTGCCAGCATCCTCGACAGACCTAACTACAATCAGCCCCAGCATTTT. It codes for CASILDRPNYNQPQHF.